The 24 T cell receptor beta chains below come from one sample, sequenced in a study of cytomegalovirus exposure and HLA in healthy donors. PCR employed 60 Vbeta and 13 Jbeta primers. Assay used: immunoSEQ multiplex PCR; TCRdb lists only in-frame clones, some missing. In the table there are some 120,000 clones, 81% of which are singletons. The sample was PBMCs. The receptors come from a woman aged 25 to 39 in good health and CMV-seronegative.

To note about this clone: One junction end does not reproduce the germline sequence, and a read error may be involved. The chain employs TRBV7-9 and TRBJ2-7; TRBD2 agrees at 9 bases. Germline CDR1 is SEHNR and CDR2 is FQNEAQ (reference sequence). This CDR3 is 17 amino acids long. CDR3 sequence (DNA): TGTTCCAGCAGCTTAGATCTGGGTAGCGGGAGCTCCTACGAGCAGTACTTC. Translating it yields CSSSLDLGSGSSYEQYF. The complete variable domain, with remaining parts taken from reference TRBV7-9 and TRBJ2-7, reads DTGVSQNPRHKITKRGQNVTFRCDPISEHNRLYWYRQTLGQGPEFLTYFQNEAQLEKSRLLSDRFSAERPKGSFSTLEIQRTEQGDSAMYLCSSSLDLGSGSSYEQYFGPGTRLTVT.

The chain has TRBV19 and TRBJ1-2; D is perhaps TRBD1 (5 bases). This CDR3 spans 17 amino acids. The V and J ends lost 5 bases and 1 base respectively, with 20 bases between them. Germline V gives CDR1 LNHDA, CDR2 SQIVND (reference sequence). Here the CDR3 reads CASSPFRTPRNNYGYTF. The CDR3 DNA is TGTGCCAGTAGTCCATTTAGGACACCCCGGAATAACTATGGCTACACCTTC.

The chain has TRBV9 and TRBJ1-2, with a weak D call TRBD1 (5 bases). Germline V gives CDR1 SGDLS, CDR2 YYNGEE. With 4 bases removed from V and 4 bases from J, the gap between germline ends came to 11 bases. This CDR3 has 13 residues. CDR3 residues: CASSPQDSYGYTF. DNA of the CDR3: TGTGCCAGCAGCCCCCAAGACAGCTATGGCTACACCTTC.

The V gene is TRBV30, the J gene TRBJ2-1, with 12 bases matching TRBD2. The V and J ends lost 4 bases and 7 bases, in that order; junction bases with no gene match: 17. The CDR3 has 18 residues. Germline assignment: CDR1 GTSNPN and CDR2 SVGIG (reference sequence). The CDR3 coding sequence is TGTGCCTGGACCATCGGACTAGCGGGAACCCTCCTGGGAAATGAGCAGTTCTTC. This codes for CAWTIGLAGTLLGNEQFF.

The J gene is TRBJ1-1, the V gene TRBV18, with D perhaps TRBD1 (5 bases). The CDR3 is 14 residues long. The V end lost 2 bases, the J end lost 3 bases, and 10 bases lay between the germline ends. Germline V lookup: CDR1 KGHSH, CDR2 LQKENI. CDR3 protein: CASSPNGGDTEAFF. The CDR3 DNA reads TGTGCCAGCTCACCAAACGGAGGGGACACTGAAGCTTTCTTT.

This clone was counted a few times. The chain combines TRBV6-4 with TRBJ2-7; possibly TRBD2 for D (5 bases). This CDR3 is 15 amino acids long. Between the trimmed V and J ends, which lost 3 bases and 0 bases, there was a span of 12 bases. The germline V gene encodes CDR1 MRHNA and CDR2 SNTAGT. The CDR3 sequence: CASSELPGDSYEQYF. The CDR3 DNA follows: TGTGCCAGCAGTGAACTACCCGGGGACTCCTACGAGCAGTACTTC.

The chain combines TRBV18 with TRBJ2-7; 12 bases fit TRBD1. From germline, CDR1 is KGHSH and CDR2 LQKENI. Trimming took 4 bases from V and 4 from J; bases not matched to a gene: 2. The CDR3 has 14 residues. As DNA, the CDR3 is TGTGCCAGCTCACTGGGACAGGGGGCTTACGAGCAGTACTTC. Its protein product is CASSLGQGAYEQYF.

V and J are TRBV19 and TRBJ2-7, with a tentative D call TRBD2 (6 bases). This CDR3 has 14 residues. Trimming shortened V by 6 bases and J by 7 bases, and 19 bases separated the two germline ends. Germline V gene sequence: CDR1 LNHDA, CDR2 SQIVND (reference sequence). In DNA form, the CDR3 reads TGTGCCAGTAGCTCCGGGACTCTAAGGGGAGAGCAGTACTTC. Amino acid sequence: CASSSGTLRGEQYF.

This clone was seen once. This chain connects TRBV10-3 to TRBJ2-2; 13 bases map to TRBD2. Losses at the gene ends were 3 bases for V and 4 bases for J; bases not matched to a gene: 2. This CDR3 region has 16 residues. Germline CDR1 is ENHRY and CDR2 is SYGVKD. In DNA, the CDR3 is TGTGCCATCAGTGAAGGGACTAGCGGGGCCACCGGGGAGCTGTTTTTT. Translated: CAISEGTSGATGELFF.

This chain uses TRBV7-9 with TRBJ2-3, with D tentatively TRBD1 (5 bases). The length of the CDR3 is 15 residues. Germline CDR1 and CDR2: SEHNR and FQNEAQ (reference sequence). V was clipped by 1 base and J by 1 base, with 9 bases between them. The CDR3 sequence is CASSLVTDRTDTQYF. The CDR3 DNA reads as TGTGCCAGCAGCTTAGTGACAGACCGCACAGATACGCAGTATTTT. The full variable domain, rest sourced from reference TRBV7-9 and TRBJ2-3, is DTGVSQNPRHKITKRGQNVTFRCDPISEHNRLYWYRQTLGQGPEFLTYFQNEAQLEKSRLLSDRFSAERPKGSFSTLEIQRTEQGDSAMYLCASSLVTDRTDTQYFGPGTRLTVL.

The chain has TRBV7-8 and TRBJ2-5; 10 nucleotides line up with TRBD2. The J call may be faulty, since TRBJ2-7 better matches the DNA end. The CDR3 sequence is 14 residues long. Germline V gene lookup returns CDR1 SGHVS and CDR2 FQNEAQ. CDR3 in amino acids: CASSRSGTSAEQYF. The CDR3 nucleotides read TGTGCCAGCAGCCGCTCCGGGACTAGCGCCGAGCAGTACTTC.

Only one count was recorded for this clone. The chain employs TRBV6-6 and TRBJ2-7, with 7 bases aligning to TRBD1. Germline CDR1 is MNHNY and CDR2 is SVGAGI (reference sequence). The CDR3 loop spans 14 amino acids. The V and J ends lost 4 bases and 0 bases, in that order; junction bases with no gene match: 3. DNA for the CDR3: TGTGCCAGCAGTTTGGGACAGAGCTCCTACGAGCAGTACTTC. Its translation: CASSLGQSSYEQYF.

The chain carries TRBV29-1 and TRBJ1-2, with 7 bases lining up with TRBD1. The germline V gene encodes CDR1 SQVTM and CDR2 ANQGSEA. CDR3 length: 15 amino acids. V dropped 4 bases and J dropped 0; count of bases not matched to a gene: 8. In nucleotides, the CDR3 is TGCAGCGTTGGGGTTGGACAGGTTCCTAACTATGGCTACACCTTC. It encodes CSVGVGQVPNYGYTF.

This chain joins TRBV23-1 and TRBJ2-7, with a weak D call TRBD1 (6 bases). TRBV23-1 is flagged as an ORF with uncertain function. The ends were cut back, 0 bases at V and 0 bases at J, with 15 bases in the middle. The CDR3 is 17 residues long. The CDR3 reads CASSQSKGVECSYEQYF. As DNA, the CDR3 is TGCGCCAGCAGTCAATCGAAGGGGGTGGAATGCTCCTACGAGCAGTACTTC.

The table lists this clone with a few counts. The sample contains more than one DNA sequence encoding this CDR3. V usage is TRBV18 and J usage is TRBJ2-1; a weak D match, TRBD2 (5 bases). The CDR3 has 16 residues. Trimming cost V 2 bases and J 0 bases, with 11 bases left between them. Germline V gives CDR1 KGHSH, CDR2 LQKENI. The CDR3 nucleotides are TGTGCCAGCTCACCAGTGGCGGGTGTCTCCTACAATGAGCAGTTCTTC. Its translation is CASSPVAGVSYNEQFF.

The J gene is TRBJ2-2, the V gene TRBV18; D is perhaps TRBD1 (6 bases). The CDR3 contains 16 residues. Germline V gives CDR1 KGHSH, CDR2 LQKENI. Trimming removed 3 bases from V and 0 bases from J, with 11 bases in between. The CDR3 reads CASSPLDSANTGELFF. CDR3 in DNA: TGTGCCAGCTCACCTTTGGACAGTGCGAACACCGGGGAGCTGTTTTTT.

The chain couples TRBV27 to TRBJ2-7; 11 bases map to TRBD2. Germline V CDR1 and CDR2: MNHEY, SMNVEV (reference sequence). With 4 bases clipped from V and 6 bases from J, the junction kept 17 bases outside the gene matches. The CDR3 totals 18 residues. DNA for the CDR3: TGTGCCAGCAGTTCCTACCCGACAACTAGCGGGAGTCTCGGCGAGCAGTACTTC. This translates into CASSSYPTTSGSLGEQYF.

This sequence joins TRBV23-1 and TRBJ2-5; TRBD2 is a possible D gene (6 bases). TRBV23-1 is an open reading frame whose function is uncertain. V was clipped by 7 bases and J by 0 bases, with 21 bases between them. This CDR3 region has 17 residues. CDR3 bases: TGCGCCAGCACTCCGGGACTCCCGAAGACGGACCAAGAGACCCAGTACTTC. Protein product: CASTPGLPKTDQETQYF.

The chain has TRBV5-4 and TRBJ2-6; 8 bases line up with TRBD1. The CDR3 contains 18 residues. Germline V gene data show CDR1 as SGHNT and CDR2 as YYREEE (reference sequence). The V gene end was trimmed by 4 bases and the J gene end by 1 base; junction bases not matched to a gene: 10. The CDR3 here is CASSVPGTGISGANVLTF. The CDR3 DNA is TGTGCCAGCAGCGTTCCCGGGACAGGTATTTCTGGGGCCAACGTCCTGACTTTC. Based on the CDR3 plus reference TRBV5-4 and TRBJ2-6, the full variable domain is ETGVTQSPTHLIKTRGQQVTLRCSSQSGHNTVSWYQQALGQGPQFIFQYYREEENGRGNFPPRFSGLQFPNYSSELNVNALELDDSALYLCASSVPGTGISGANVLTFGAGSRLTVL.

The chain joins TRBV11-2 to TRBJ2-5; TRBD2 agrees at 9 bases. The CDR3 is 16 residues long. Germline loops: CDR1 SGHAT, CDR2 FQNNGV. The V segment lost 5 bases and the J segment 5 bases; nucleotides outside the gene matches: 12. CDR3 amino acids: CASSPTSGLSGETQYF. The CDR3 DNA follows: TGTGCCAGCAGCCCCACTAGCGGGTTATCGGGGGAGACCCAGTACTTC.

V is TRBV27 and J is TRBJ2-3; 11 bases are a match to TRBD2. This CDR3 region has 19 residues. V shed 2 bases, J shed 0 bases, and the junction held 10 bases outside the gene matches. CDR1 is MNHEY, CDR2 SMNVEV, per germline (reference sequence). In DNA form, the CDR3 reads TGTGCCAGCAGTTTAACTAGCGGGAGCTGGGGCTCTAGCACAGATACGCAGTATTTT. It yields the protein CASSLTSGSWGSSTDTQYF.

This clone has a single count. The chain couples TRBV25-1 to TRBJ2-3; possible D gene TRBD1, 6 bases. In germline, CDR1 is MGHDK, CDR2 SYGVNS. The CDR3 loop spans 15 amino acids. The ends were cut back, 3 bases at V and 4 bases at J, with 14 bases in the middle. CDR3 in DNA: TGTGCCAGCAGTGATGCAGGGGCAGTAGCAGATACGCAGTATTTT. Amino acids: CASSDAGAVADTQYF. The variable domain in full, completed from reference TRBV25-1 and TRBJ2-3, reads EADIYQTPRYLVIGTGKKITLECSQTMGHDKMYWYQQDPGMELHLIHYSYGVNSTEKGDLSSESTVSRIRTEHFPLTLESARPSHTSQYLCASSDAGAVADTQYFGPGTRLTVL.

Comment on this clone: An end of the junction differs from the germline gene, which may be a read error. The gene calls are TRBV2 and TRBJ2-1, with 7 bases lining up with TRBD1. Germline lookup yields CDR1 SNHLY and CDR2 FYNNEI. This CDR3 region has 14 residues. In nucleotides, the CDR3 is TGTGCCTGCCCCCACAGGGGTCTCTACAATGAGCGGTTCTTC. Translation: CACPHRGLYNERFF. Combining the CDR3 with reference TRBV2 and TRBJ2-1 gives the whole variable domain EPEVTQTPSHQVTQMGQEVILRCVPISNHLYFYWYRQILGQKVEFLVSFYNNEISEKSEIFDDQFSVERPDGSNFTLKIRSTKLEDSAMYFCACPHRGLYNERFFGPGTRLTVL.

This sequence joins TRBV28 and TRBJ1-5, with D maybe TRBD1 (5 bases). The length of the CDR3 is 15 residues. Trimming took 6 bases from V and 2 from J, leaving 14 bases between them. CDR1 is MDHEN and CDR2 is SYDVKM in the germline V gene. In DNA, the CDR3 is TGTGCCAGCAGCAGGGCAGATCCCGGCAATCAGCCCCAGCATTTT. Translating it yields CASSRADPGNQPQHF.